This TCR beta chain was observed in a study of blood T cell repertoires in COVID-19. Study context: Samples came from the United States, Italy and Spain, spanning acute and convalescent COVID-19. PBMCs, B-cell-depleted T cells, or T cells provided the cDNA or gDNA that made up the material.

Source study methods: The assay estimated nucleated cells by amplifying reference gene primers. The repertoire was sequenced with immunoSEQ multiplex PCR; TCRdb's copy has only in-frame clones and lacks some. Clone size and V and J calls were adopted from that table, with D and trimming inferred from the DNA. The sample has 350,000 or so clones; around 87% are singletons. Followed longitudinally, the Seattle patients had been enrolled during active infection. The J segment lost 0 bases and the V segment lost 4 bases, leaving 8 bases of the junction unmatched. In germline, CDR1 is SGHRS, CDR2 YFSETQ. The CDR3 consists of 17 residues.

J is TRBJ2-5 and V is TRBV5-1, with 11 bases lining up with TRBD2. The receptor was derived from a woman in her twenties or thirties with COVID-19, enrolled during active disease. Sequences were obtained from peripheral blood. The CDR3 DNA reads as TGCGCCAGCAGCCCCGGGACTAGCGGAATGTACCAAGAGACCCAGTACTTC. Protein product: CASSPGTSGMYQETQYF. The full variable domain, in which reference TRBV5-1 and TRBJ2-5 provide the parts outside the CDR3, is KAGVTQTPRYLIKTRGQQVTLSCSPISGHRSVSWYQQTPGQGLQFLFEYFSETQRNKGNFPGRFSGRQFSNSRSEMNVSTLELGDSALYLCASSPGTSGMYQETQYFGPGTRLLVL.